These T cell receptor beta chains were read from a single sample in a study of blood T cell repertoires in COVID-19. Clones were sequenced by immunoSEQ multiplex PCR, and TCRdb holds only the in-frame ones, with some missing. The sample shows 140,000 or so clones, over 70% of them seen only once. The sample was peripheral blood. All receptors derive from a man in his fifties who had recovered from COVID-19. CDR3s include the opening cysteine and the closing phenylalanine or tryptophan. Size values are once, few and many counts, or a class for expanded clones, and some rows have none.

size: -; V: TRBV6-5; J: TRBJ2-7; CDR3: CASTLNRDRDEQYF
size: -; V: TRBV6-2/TRBV6-3; J: TRBJ2-1; CDR3: CASSYFPGGNEQFF
size: -; V: TRBV5-4; J: TRBJ1-4; CDR3: CASSPDPGQGVPNEKLFF
size: once; V: TRBV27; J: TRBJ1-5; CDR3: CASSSAGQPGGQPQHF
size: -; V: TRBV30; J: TRBJ2-1; CDR3: CAWSVLGDNGYNEQFF
size: -; V: TRBV29-1; J: TRBJ2-7; CDR3: CILNRGNSYEQYF
size: -; V: TRBV9; J: TRBJ2-5; CDR3: CASSGRTSMETQYF
size: -; V: TRBV4-3; J: TRBJ2-3; CDR3: CASSPGTSGDTQYF
size: -; V: TRBV5-6; J: TRBJ2-7; CDR3: CASSKRAGRVYEQYF
size: -; V: TRBV4-1; J: TRBJ2-7; CDR3: CASSQYSQGGTSYEQYF
size: -; V: TRBV5-1; J: TRBJ2-1; CDR3: CASSLDRAGDAYNEQFF
size: -; V: TRBV19; J: TRBJ2-1; CDR3: CASSIDRMRERGGYNEQFF
size: -; V: TRBV6-6; J: TRBJ2-1; CDR3: CATWTSGRGGDEQFF
size: once; V: TRBV11-2; J: TRBJ1-1; CDR3: CASSFLERDAFF
size: -; V: TRBV4-1; J: TRBJ1-3; CDR3: CASSQEADSGNTIYF
size: -; V: TRBV19; J: TRBJ2-5; CDR3: CASSPGQYQETQYF
size: -; V: TRBV7-2; J: TRBJ1-4; CDR3: CASSPGGTNEKLFF
size: -; V: TRBV11-2; J: TRBJ1-1; CDR3: CASSLDLSNTEAFF
size: -; V: TRBV5-1; J: TRBJ2-2; CDR3: CASSLLSGELFF
size: once; V: TRBV5-6; J: TRBJ2-7; CDR3: CASSFAELEQYF
size: -; V: TRBV7-2; J: TRBJ1-5; CDR3: CASSEQGRQPQHF
size: -; V: TRBV3-1/TRBV3-2; J: TRBJ2-2; CDR3: CASSQVPGQGPNTGELFF